The 17 T cell receptor beta chains listed next were all sequenced from one sample in a study of vaccination effects on CD4 cells after COVID-19. CD4+ T cells specific for antigen were expanded with viral peptide pools by the ViraFEST assay before sequencing. The culture ran for 10 days, and then CD4+ T cells were isolated. Each vaccine recipient was nucleocapsid antibody negative and had no prior SARS-CoV-2 infection. For these TCRs, the target antigens are not known. Profiled with immunoSEQ multiplex PCR; TCRdb holds only in-frame clones, not every one. Counted here are approximately 40,000 clones, roughly 70% occurring once; the ten biggest clones make up 20% to 25%. The sequencing used CD4+ T cells from PBMCs cultured with SARS-CoV-2 spike peptides, collected before COVID-19 vaccination. All receptors derive from a human donor who received a COVID-19 vaccine.

This clone was detected only a few times. The V and J genes are TRBV21-1 and TRBJ1-1; TRBD1 is taken as the D call from the table, unchecked against the DNA. TRBV21-1 has pseudogene status. The CDR3 consists of 17 residues. The chain's CDR3 is CASSALNREPPDTEAFF. The DNA of the CDR3 is TGTGCCAGCAGCGCCCTTAACAGGGAACCCCCTGACACTGAAGCTTTCTTT.

This clone was observed a handful of times. V gene TRBV14 combines with J gene TRBJ1-1, with TRBD1 matching 7 bases. The CDR3 extends over 14 amino acids. Germline loops: CDR1 SGHDN, CDR2 FVKESK. The V gene end was trimmed by 4 bases and the J gene end by 11 bases; junction bases not matched to a gene: 13. CDR3 sequence (DNA): TGTGCCAGCAGCCCACTAGGGGGCGCGGGGAATGCTTTCTTT. Encoded protein: CASSPLGGAGNAFF.

V gene TRBV6-5 combines with J gene TRBJ2-5, with 8 bases lining up with TRBD1. The ends lost 6 bases at V and 4 bases at J; junction bases unmatched: 7. This CDR3 comprises 14 residues. Germline CDR1 is MNHEY and CDR2 is SVGAGI. The CDR3 spells CASSLDRGGETQYF. The CDR3 bases are TGTGCCAGCAGCCTCGACAGGGGCGGAGAGACCCAGTACTTC.

This clone was counted a single time. The chain employs TRBV7-8 and TRBJ2-5, with TRBD1 matching 7 bases. Germline loops: CDR1 SGHVS, CDR2 FQNEAQ. The V gene end was trimmed by 5 bases and the J gene end by 2 bases; junction bases not matched to a gene: 8. The CDR3 sequence is 15 residues long. The CDR3 loop is CASSLPGQLQETQYF. CDR3 coding DNA: TGTGCCAGCAGCCTACCGGGACAGTTACAAGAGACCCAGTACTTC. Filled out from reference TRBV7-8 and TRBJ2-5, the complete variable domain reads GAGVSQSPRYKVAKRGQDVALRCDPISGHVSLFWYQQALGQGPEFLTYFQNEAQLDKSGLPSDRFFAERPEGSVSTLKIQRTQQEDSAVYLCASSLPGQLQETQYFGPGTRLLVL.

This chain joins TRBV14 and TRBJ1-2; D gene unclear. Germline CDR1 reads SGHDN; CDR2 reads FVKESK. The CDR3 consists of 13 residues. V was clipped by 4 bases and J by 2 bases, with 8 bases between them. The CDR3 region is CASSPNQNYGYTF. DNA for the CDR3: TGTGCCAGCAGCCCCAATCAGAACTATGGCTACACCTTC.

This chain links TRBV18 with TRBJ2-3, with TRBD2 identical over 9 bases. The CDR3 has 16 amino acids. Germline V gene lookup returns CDR1 KGHSH and CDR2 LQKENI. J was trimmed by 11 bases and V by 1 base; bases with no gene match: 13. The CDR3 region is CASSPQGIGTSPGQYF. The CDR3 DNA is TGTGCCAGCTCACCACAGGGAATCGGGACTAGCCCAGGGCAGTATTTT.

Here the CDR3 DNA reads TGTGCCAGCAGCTTAGTGGGATCTGAAGCTTTCTTT. It translates to CASSLVGSEAFF. V usage is TRBV7-9 and J usage is TRBJ1-1; the D is unclear. The CDR3 spans 12 residues. Trimming pared 1 base from V and 6 bases from J, leaving 6 bases between. Germline V gene data show CDR1 as SEHNR and CDR2 as FQNEAQ (reference sequence). Supplemented by reference TRBV7-9 and TRBJ1-1, the full variable domain reads DTGVSQNPRHKITKRGQNVTFRCDPISEHNRLYWYRQTLGQGPEFLTYFQNEAQLEKSRLLSDRFSAERPKGSFSTLEIQRTEQGDSAMYLCASSLVGSEAFFGQGTRLTVV.

In its sample, this clone was seen a few times. The genes are TRBV3-1 (or the pseudogene TRBV3-2) and TRBJ2-2; 10 positions agree with TRBD1. Germline V gives CDR1 LGHDT, CDR2 YNNKEL (reference sequence). This CDR3 region has 15 residues. J lost 4 bases, V lost 4 bases, and 3 bases had no gene match. CDR3 DNA: TGTGCCAGCAGCCGATGGACAGGGGGCACCGGGGAGCTGTTTTTT. It is translated as CASSRWTGGTGELFF.

The table lists this clone with a few counts. The rearrangement uses TRBV7-9 and TRBJ2-1, with 12 nucleotides matching TRBD2. J was trimmed by 8 bases and V by 5 bases; bases with no gene match: 10. This CDR3 is built from 16 residues. The V gene's germline CDR1 is SEHNR and CDR2 FQNEAQ (reference sequence). Here the CDR3 reads CASSQTTSGGGDEQFF. The CDR3 DNA is TGTGCCAGCAGCCAAACGACTAGCGGGGGAGGCGATGAGCAGTTCTTC.

The chain combines TRBV12-3 or TRBV12-4 with TRBJ1-2, with D possibly matching TRBD1 (5 bases). Trimming pared 6 bases from V and 4 bases from J, leaving 12 bases between. The CDR3 loop spans 13 amino acids. The CDR3 sequence is CASRPTGAYGYTF. Here the CDR3 DNA reads TGTGCCAGCAGACCAACAGGTGCCTATGGCTACACCTTC.

The chain is built from TRBV7-3 and TRBJ2-3; D gene uncertain. Trimming removed 5 bases at V and 2 bases at J, with 8 bases between. Germline V gene data show CDR1 as SGHTA and CDR2 as FQGTGA. This CDR3 has 13 residues. CDR3 amino acids: CASSRQVTDTQYF. The CDR3 nucleotides are TGTGCCAGCAGCCGCCAGGTCACAGATACGCAGTATTTT.

The V and J genes are TRBV7-2 and TRBJ2-3; unclear D gene. The CDR3 is 14 amino acids. V was clipped by 8 bases and J by 2 bases, with 14 bases between them. CDR1 SGHTA and CDR2 FQGNSA come from the germline V gene. The CDR3 sequence: CASGSRPYTDTQYF. In DNA form, the CDR3 reads TGTGCCAGCGGGTCCAGACCCTACACAGATACGCAGTATTTT.

This rearrangement joins TRBV5-6 to TRBJ2-6, with D possibly matching TRBD2 (5 bases). The germline CDR1 and CDR2 sequences are SGHDT and YYEEEE. The CDR3 loop spans 19 amino acids. V gave up 5 bases and J gave up 1 base, with 22 bases separating them. The CDR3 DNA follows: TGTGCCAGCAGGCTTAGGGAGCCGCCTCGAGCTTCTGGGGCCAACGTCCTGACTTTC. This encodes CASRLREPPRASGANVLTF. Full variable domain (outside the CDR3, taken from reference TRBV5-6 and TRBJ2-6): DAGVTQSPTHLIKTRGQQVTLRCSPKSGHDTVSWYQQALGQGPQFIFQYYEEEERQRGNFPDRFSGHQFPNYSSELNVNALLLGDSALYLCASRLREPPRASGANVLTFGAGSRLTVL.

J is TRBJ1-5 and V is TRBV6-2 or TRBV6-3; perhaps TRBD1 as D (6 bases). The CDR3 loop spans 20 amino acids. V was clipped by 2 bases and J by 3 bases, with 26 bases between them. Per germline, CDR1 MNHEY and CDR2 SVGEGT. As DNA, the CDR3 is TGTGCCAGCAGTTACGATCTGGCCAAGGCCTCGGACAGAAACAATCAGCCCCAGCATTTT. It encodes CASSYDLAKASDRNNQPQHF.

This clone has more than one count but fewer than ten. The J gene is TRBJ2-7, the V gene TRBV14, with 14 bases lining up with TRBD2. With 1 base clipped from V and 6 bases from J, the junction kept 2 bases outside the gene matches. This CDR3 has 15 amino acids. The germline V gene has CDR1 SGHDN and CDR2 FVKESK. The CDR3 is CASSQVGLAGGEQYF. The CDR3 coding sequence is TGTGCCAGCAGCCAAGTAGGACTAGCGGGAGGCGAGCAGTACTTC.

The J gene is TRBJ2-1, the V gene TRBV5-1; a weak D match, TRBD2 (5 bases). Germline CDR1 is SGHRS and CDR2 is YFSETQ. V shed 4 bases and J shed 10 bases, with 24 bases lying between them. The CDR3 spans 16 residues. The CDR3 DNA is TGCGCCAGCAGCCCCGGCCGGGATTCCCCCGTCGAAGAGCAGTTCTTC. Translated: CASSPGRDSPVEEQFF.

This clone was detected a few times. The chain links TRBV5-4 to TRBJ1-3; a weak D match, TRBD1 (5 bases). V lost 4 bases, J lost 0 bases, and 17 bases lay in between. Per the germline V gene, CDR1 is SGHNT and CDR2 is YYREEE (reference sequence). This CDR3 spans 17 amino acids. CDR3 region: CASSITGLKISGNTIYF. CDR3 sequence (DNA): TGTGCCAGCAGCATTACGGGACTCAAGATCTCTGGAAACACCATATATTTT.